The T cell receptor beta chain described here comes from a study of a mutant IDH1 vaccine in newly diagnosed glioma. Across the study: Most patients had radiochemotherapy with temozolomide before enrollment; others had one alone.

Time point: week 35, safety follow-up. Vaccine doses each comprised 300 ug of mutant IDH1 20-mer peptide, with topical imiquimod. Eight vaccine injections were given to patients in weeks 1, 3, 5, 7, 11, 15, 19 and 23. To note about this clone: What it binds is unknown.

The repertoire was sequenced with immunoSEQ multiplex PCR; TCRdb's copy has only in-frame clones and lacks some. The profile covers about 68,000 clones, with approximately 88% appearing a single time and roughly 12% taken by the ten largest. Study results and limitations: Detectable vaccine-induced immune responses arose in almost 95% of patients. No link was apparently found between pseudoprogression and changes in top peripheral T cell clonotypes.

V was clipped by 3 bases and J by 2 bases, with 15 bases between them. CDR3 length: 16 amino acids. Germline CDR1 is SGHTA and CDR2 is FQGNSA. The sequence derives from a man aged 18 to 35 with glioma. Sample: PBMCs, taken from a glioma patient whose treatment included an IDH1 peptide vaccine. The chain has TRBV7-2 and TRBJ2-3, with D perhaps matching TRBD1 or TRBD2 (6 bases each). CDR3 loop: CASSFRTGAATDTQYF. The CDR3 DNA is TGTGCCAGCAGCTTCAGGACGGGGGCGGCCACAGATACGCAGTATTTT.